Below, 3 T cell receptor beta chains from the same sample are listed, as sequenced in a study of blood T cells in healthy people across ages. Alongside a J-beta primer mix, a sample-barcoded 5' primer served in a second PCR lasting 7 to 11 cycles. In TCRdb, the 5' RACE reads were re-called with MiXCR into one record per CDR3 protein. This table holds 800,000 to 950,000 distinct CDR3 sequences, roughly 50% found once. The sample taken for sequencing was blood. These receptors were obtained from a man aged 30 to 45 in good health.

Regarding this clonotype: At one boundary the junction diverges from the germline segment, which might be a read error. This sequence joins TRBV7-2 and TRBJ2-3; 8 bases agree with TRBD2. Per germline, CDR1 SGHTA and CDR2 FQGNSA. CDR3 length: 12 amino acids. CDR3 nucleotides: TGTGCCCGCAGTCGACTAGCGGATACGCAGTATTTT. It translates to CARSRLADTQYF.

This clonotype was found a few times. The chain recombines TRBV7-2 with TRBJ2-7; D not resolved. This CDR3 has 12 residues. CDR1 and CDR2 (germline): SGHTA, FQGNSA. Trimming shortened V by 3 bases and J by 6 bases, and 9 bases separated the two germline ends. The CDR3 nucleotides read TGTGCCAGCAGCTTGAGCGCCCTCGAGCAGTACTTC. It encodes CASSLSALEQYF.

V and J are TRBV6-2 or TRBV6-3 and TRBJ2-7, with TRBD2 matching over 8 bases. Germline CDR1 is MNHEY and CDR2 is SVGEGT. This CDR3 region has 18 residues. V shed 7 bases and J 0 bases; nucleotides not matched to a gene: 17. The CDR3 sequence: CASKPKLTGTRSSYEQYF. The CDR3 nucleotides are TGTGCCAGCAAACCGAAACTAACCGGGACTAGGAGCTCCTACGAGCAGTACTTC.